Below are 18 T cell receptor beta chains sequenced from a single sample in a study of neurological immune-mediated disorders. TCRdb passed the 5' RACE reads through MiXCR, listing each CDR3 protein once. The table shows some 70,000 distinct CDR3 sequences, with roughly 3.2% occurring only once. Sequencing used PBMCs. Receptors were obtained from a man aged 35-49 years with multiple sclerosis.

The chain links TRBV19 to TRBJ1-2; a possible D gene is TRBD1 (5 bases). Deletions cut 6 bases from V and 8 bases from J, with 19 bases between. Germline loops: CDR1 LNHDA, CDR2 SQIVND (reference sequence). The CDR3 covers 14 residues. The CDR3 DNA follows: TGTGCCAGTAGCCATCAGGGAGTCCCCTACGGCTACACCTTC. The encoded protein is CASSHQGVPYGYTF.

This clonotype occurred many times. The chain uses TRBV20-1 and TRBJ2-5; TRBD1 matches 7 bases. The J segment lost 2 bases and the V segment lost 6 bases, leaving 6 bases of the junction unmatched. CDR3 length: 13 amino acids. Germline lookup yields CDR1 DFQATT and CDR2 SNEGSKA (reference sequence). The CDR3 is CSARTGFQETQYF. CDR3 nucleotides: TGCAGTGCCCGGACAGGTTTTCAAGAGACCCAGTACTTC.

In its sample, this clonotype was seen many times. The chain carries TRBV5-1 and TRBJ2-3, with TRBD2 as a possible D gene (6 bases). From germline, CDR1 is SGHRS and CDR2 YFSETQ. Trimming cost V 3 bases and J 1 base, with 12 bases left between them. This CDR3 contains 15 residues. For the CDR3, the DNA is TGCGCCAGCAGCTCGACGCGGGACGGCACAGATACGCAGTATTTT. Protein: CASSSTRDGTDTQYF.

This clonotype appeared many times. This sequence joins TRBV3-1 and TRBJ1-2, with a possible D match to TRBD1 (6 bases). Germline V gene sequence: CDR1 LGHDT, CDR2 YNNKEL (reference sequence). V gave up 4 bases and J gave up 3 bases, with 9 bases separating them. The CDR3 loop spans 13 amino acids. The CDR3 nucleotides are TGTGCCAGCAGCCCGACAGGTGACTATGGCTACACCTTC. Its protein is CASSPTGDYGYTF.

This clonotype was seen ten or more times. This sequence joins TRBV7-2 and TRBJ2-1; 8 bases agree with TRBD2. The V gene's germline CDR1 is SGHTA and CDR2 FQGNSA. This CDR3 is built from 16 residues. The trim removed 1 base at V and 8 bases at J, leaving 10 bases unmatched. The CDR3 bases are TGTGCCAGCAGCTTAGAGGGTAGCGGGAACTGGGATGAGCAGTTCTTC. Translation gives CASSLEGSGNWDEQFF. Filled out from reference TRBV7-2 and TRBJ2-1, the complete variable domain reads GAGVSQSPSNKVTEKGKDVELRCDPISGHTALYWYRQSLGQGLEFLIYFQGNSAPDKSGLPSDRFSAERTGGSVSTLTIQRTQQEDSAVYLCASSLEGSGNWDEQFFGPGTRLTVL.

This clonotype showed up many times. The V and J genes are TRBV4-1 and TRBJ2-1; perhaps TRBD1 as D (6 bases). The CDR3 totals 17 residues. Germline CDR1 and CDR2: MGHRA and YSYEKL. With 4 bases removed from V and 0 bases from J, the gap between germline ends came to 16 bases. CDR3 coding DNA: TGCGCCAGCAGCCCTGATCAGGGGAGCGGCTCCTACAATGAGCAGTTCTTC. Its translation is CASSPDQGSGSYNEQFF.

This clonotype appeared many times. The V gene is TRBV4-1, the J gene TRBJ1-2; TRBD1 is a possible D gene (6 bases). V was pared by 0 bases and J by 6 bases, with 14 bases between. CDR3 size: 15 residues. The germline gives CDR1 MGHRA, CDR2 YSYEKL. The CDR3 reads CASSQEQGMGHGYTF. For the CDR3, the DNA is TGCGCCAGCAGCCAAGAACAGGGCATGGGCCATGGCTACACCTTC.

The table lists this clonotype with many counts. The J gene is TRBJ1-5, the V gene TRBV4-1; a possible D gene is TRBD1 (6 bases). Trimming took 6 bases from V and 2 from J, leaving 29 bases between them. Germline values: CDR1 MGHRA, CDR2 YSYEKL. This CDR3 region has 20 residues. Here the CDR3 reads CASSGLVWGGAEGGNQPQHF. In DNA form, the CDR3 reads TGCGCCAGCAGTGGGCTCGTGTGGGGGGGCGCGGAAGGTGGCAATCAGCCCCAGCATTTT.

There are many counts of this clonotype. The rearrangement joins TRBV7-9 to TRBJ1-2; D is uncertain. The CDR3 spans 15 residues. Germline V lookup: CDR1 SEHNR, CDR2 FQNEAQ (reference sequence). Trimming removed 3 bases from V and 7 bases from J, with 18 bases in between. The CDR3, as DNA: TGTGCCAGCAGCTTGGACGCCTCCTCGCCTCGTGGCTACACCTTC. As protein: CASSLDASSPRGYTF.

In this sample, this clonotype turned up many times. The V and J genes are TRBV6-5 and TRBJ2-7; D may be TRBD1 or TRBD2 (5 bases each). Looked up from germline, CDR1 is MNHEY and CDR2 is SVGAGI. The CDR3 loop spans 14 amino acids. Trimming cost V 6 bases and J 2 bases, with 14 bases left between them. CDR3: CASRNTGTTYEQYF. CDR3 DNA sequence: TGTGCCAGCAGGAATACCGGGACCACCTACGAGCAGTACTTC.

This clonotype has ten or more counts. The chain links TRBV20-1 to TRBJ1-6, with D tentatively TRBD1 (6 bases). Per germline, CDR1 DFQATT and CDR2 SNEGSKA (reference sequence). CDR3 length equals 16 residues. V lost 1 base, J lost 7 bases, and 17 bases lay in between. In nucleotides, the CDR3 is TGCAGTGCTAGAGTCAGAGGGGGGGCTGACAATTCACCCCTCCACTTT. Protein: CSARVRGGADNSPLHF.

Details on this clonotype: No conserved phenylalanine or tryptophan ends this CDR3, so it is likely a read error. This chain joins TRBV2 and TRBJ1-4; 7 nucleotides line up with TRBD1. The CDR3 consists of 14 residues. J was trimmed by 5 bases and V by 10 bases; bases with no gene match: 10. Looked up from germline, CDR1 is SNHLY and CDR2 is FYNNEI. CDR3 residues: CANRGGVTNEKLFC. The CDR3 coding sequence is TGTGCCAACAGGGGAGGGGTTACCAATGAAAAACTGTTTTGT.

This clonotype was found many times. The V call is TRBV11-2, the J call TRBJ2-5; the D gene is possibly TRBD2 (6 bases). The CDR3 sequence is 13 residues long. Germline V gene data show CDR1 as SGHAT and CDR2 as FQNNGV. V lost 6 bases, J lost 4 bases, and 12 bases lay in between. The CDR3 coding sequence is TGTGCCAGCAGAAAGATGGGGGGAGAGACCCAGTACTTC. This gives the protein CASRKMGGETQYF.

This clonotype was observed at least ten times. J is TRBJ2-7 and V is TRBV6-6, with unresolved D. The V end lost 2 bases, the J end lost 4 bases, and 9 bases lay between the germline ends. CDR1 is MNHNY, CDR2 SVGAGI, per germline (reference sequence). The CDR3 is 13 amino acids. CDR3 sequence (DNA): TGTGCCAGCAGTTACGAGAAACATTACGAGCAGTACTTC. Amino acids: CASSYEKHYEQYF.

This clonotype was counted ten times or more. The rearrangement links TRBV4-2 to TRBJ2-7; D unclear. V lost 0 bases and J 3 bases, leaving 12 bases between the germline ends. CDR1 LGHNA and CDR2 YNFKEQ come from the germline V gene. The CDR3 is made up of 15 amino acids. Here the CDR3 reads CASSQEVAPSYEQYF. The CDR3 nucleotides read TGTGCCAGCAGCCAAGAGGTGGCTCCAAGCTACGAGCAGTACTTC.

Of note for this clonotype: This may be a read error, as it is one base from a much larger clone. The chain couples TRBV7-9 to TRBJ2-5; D not certain. Germline V lookup: CDR1 SEHNR, CDR2 FQNEAQ (reference sequence). This CDR3 spans 11 amino acids. DNA of the CDR3: TGTGACAGCAGCTCGCGGGAGACCCAGTACTTC. Amino acids: CDSSSRETQYF.

Many counts were recorded for this clonotype. The genes are TRBV5-1 and TRBJ2-1, with 10 positions matching TRBD2. This CDR3 contains 17 residues. Germline-derived CDR1 and CDR2 are SGHRS and YFSETQ. J gave up 7 bases and V 0 bases, and 10 bases lay outside the gene matches. The chain's CDR3 is CASSLVPSGGGLNEQFF. The DNA for the CDR3 is TGCGCCAGCAGCTTGGTCCCCAGCGGGGGGGGTTTAAATGAGCAGTTCTTC.

This clonotype was detected many times. This sequence joins TRBV3-1 and TRBJ2-7; D unclear. The germline V gene encodes CDR1 LGHDT and CDR2 YNNKEL (reference sequence). Between the trimmed V and J ends, which lost 1 base and 2 bases, there was a span of 21 bases. This CDR3 spans 18 amino acids. Written as DNA, the CDR3 is TGTGCCAGCAGCCAAGGGGCGGTTGTCGTGGCGTCGGCCTACGAGCAGTACTTC. Translating gives CASSQGAVVVASAYEQYF.